This T cell receptor (beta chain) was captured by sequencing in a study of blood T cells in healthy people across ages. Study-wide findings and caveats: Older individuals had lower TCR beta diversity per million T cells (the decline was roughly linear). Since the PBMCs were unsorted, naive and antigen-experienced cells could not be conclusively compared.

A second about 7 to 11 cycle PCR used barcoded and J-beta primers. A template-switch adaptor containing 12 random nucleotides labeled each cDNA molecule. TCRdb used MiXCR to reprocess the 5' RACE reads, holding one entry per CDR3 protein. The sample holds over 1.5 million distinct CDR3 sequences, around half seen once. With regard to this clonotype: What it binds is not known.

V was clipped by 3 bases and J by 6 bases, with 15 bases between them. The CDR3 spans 15 residues. CDR1 is DFQATT, CDR2 SNEGSKA, per germline (reference sequence). The specimen was blood. The rearrangement uses TRBV20-1 and TRBJ1-6; the D gene is possibly TRBD1 (6 bases). This clonotype was sampled from a woman aged 40-49 years in good health. DNA of the CDR3: TGCAGTGCTAGTCCAACAGGGATGGGTAATTCACCCCTCCACTTT. The encoded protein is CSASPTGMGNSPLHF.